The next 16 T cell receptor beta chains were all read from a single sample in a study of early T cells in non-severe SARS-CoV-2 infection. TCRdb itself ran the 5' RACE reads through MiXCR, one entry per CDR3 protein. The sample gives about 68,000 distinct CDR3 sequences, 10% to 15% of which show up once; roughly 1.7% is in the top ten. Sequenced material: whole blood. Receptors were obtained from an adult who was a healthcare worker with PCR-confirmed SARS-CoV-2 infection or an uninfected control (not recorded which).

In this sample, this clonotype turned up a few times. The chain recombines TRBV5-1 with TRBJ1-2; D possibly corresponds to TRBD1 (5 bases). The germline V gene has CDR1 SGHRS and CDR2 YFSETQ. The CDR3 has 13 amino acids. V was pared by 3 bases and J by 3 bases, with 9 bases between. Here the CDR3 DNA reads TGCGCCAGCAGCTGGGACCGGGACTATGGCTACACCTTC. Its translation: CASSWDRDYGYTF.

This chain uses TRBV9 with TRBJ1-1; tentatively, D is TRBD1 (5 bases). The CDR3 is 14 amino acids. The germline gives CDR1 SGDLS, CDR2 YYNGEE. V was shortened by 0 bases and J by 5 bases, with 11 bases between the two germline ends. The chain's CDR3 is CASSVVTATTEAFF. The CDR3 nucleotides are TGTGCCAGCAGCGTAGTGACAGCGACGACTGAAGCTTTCTTT.

This clonotype was seen only a few times. The V call is TRBV11-2, the J call TRBJ2-7; maybe TRBD1 (6 bases). This CDR3 contains 12 residues. Per germline, CDR1 SGHAT and CDR2 FQNNGV. V was clipped by 8 bases and J by 4 bases, with 12 bases between them. The CDR3 sequence: CASAGEAYEQYF. Here the CDR3 DNA reads TGTGCCAGCGCAGGGGAAGCATACGAGCAGTACTTC.

There are a few counts of this clonotype. The chain has TRBV7-6 and TRBJ2-2; unclear D gene. V was shortened by 4 bases and J by 9 bases, with 9 bases between the two germline ends. In germline, CDR1 is SGHVS, CDR2 FNYEAQ. The CDR3 extends over 12 amino acids. Here the CDR3 DNA reads TGTGCCAGCAGCTCTGACACTAGGGAGCTGTTTTTT. It specifies CASSSDTRELFF.

This clonotype showed up just a few times. J is TRBJ2-7 and V is TRBV4-2, with 8 bases fitting TRBD2. This CDR3 has 14 residues. Unmatched junction bases numbered 4, after V lost 1 base and J lost 5 bases. Germline lookup yields CDR1 LGHNA and CDR2 YNFKEQ. CDR3 nucleotide sequence: TGTGCCAGCAGCCAAGTGGCGGGGGGCGACGAGCAGTACTTC. Its translation is CASSQVAGGDEQYF.

This clonotype was counted only a few times. The chain recombines TRBV5-1 with TRBJ1-6; TRBD1 agrees at 7 bases. Germline-derived CDR1 and CDR2 are SGHRS and YFSETQ. CDR3 length: 14 residues. V lost 4 bases, J lost 9 bases, and 7 bases stayed unmatched. The CDR3 loop is CASSTGTAGSPLHF. The CDR3 DNA follows: TGCGCCAGCAGCACGGGGACAGCTGGTTCACCCCTCCACTTT.

The gene calls are TRBV4-3 and TRBJ1-2; D remains ambiguous. V was clipped by 1 base and J by 5 bases, with 8 bases between them. The germline gives CDR1 LGHNA, CDR2 YSLEER. The CDR3 consists of 13 residues. CDR3 nucleotide sequence: TGCGCCAGCAGCCAAGGGCAGCGTTATGGCTACACCTTC. It yields the protein CASSQGQRYGYTF.

At least ten counts were recorded for this clonotype. The chain joins TRBV19 to TRBJ2-5; 7 nucleotides align to TRBD1. The CDR3 length is 16 residues. Losses at the gene ends were 6 bases for V and 2 bases for J; bases not matched to a gene: 12. CDR1 is LNHDA, CDR2 SQIVND, per germline (reference sequence). In nucleotides, the CDR3 is TGTGCCAGTAGCCCCCGTGCACAGGGGTTACAAGAGACCCAGTACTTC. It encodes CASSPRAQGLQETQYF.

This clonotype occurred many times. The chain is built from TRBV29-1 and TRBJ2-1; weak D call: TRBD1 (5 bases). Germline V gene lookup returns CDR1 SQVTM and CDR2 ANQGSEA. V lost 7 bases, J lost 0 bases, and 13 bases lay in between. The CDR3 totals 14 residues. The CDR3 sequence: CSAADKASYNEQFF. The CDR3, as DNA: TGCAGCGCCGCGGACAAGGCCTCCTACAATGAGCAGTTCTTC.

This chain connects TRBV5-6 to TRBJ2-2; no firm D call. V lost 0 bases, J lost 4 bases, and 13 bases lay in between. This CDR3 is built from 16 residues. Germline values: CDR1 SGHDT, CDR2 YYEEEE. CDR3 in DNA: TGTGCCAGCAGCTTGGCTGGCCCCGGGCCCACCGGGGAGCTGTTTTTT. Translated: CASSLAGPGPTGELFF.

Only a few counts were recorded for this clonotype. V gene TRBV12-3 or TRBV12-4 combines with J gene TRBJ2-5; D is possibly TRBD1 (5 bases). CDR3 size: 13 residues. Trimming cost V 3 bases and J 3 bases, with 8 bases left between them. For the CDR3, the DNA is TGTGCCAGCAGTTTCGACAGAGAAGAGACCCAGTACTTC. Protein: CASSFDREETQYF.

This clonotype was detected many times. The chain combines TRBV7-2 with TRBJ2-1; 7 bases line up with TRBD2. The CDR3 has 18 residues. Looked up from germline, CDR1 is SGHTA and CDR2 is FQGNSA. Unmatched junction bases numbered 15, after V lost 1 base and J lost 6 bases. The CDR3 sequence is CASSLVATSGGRGNEQFF. The CDR3 bases are TGTGCCAGCAGCTTAGTGGCCACATCGGGGGGTAGGGGCAATGAGCAGTTCTTC. The full variable domain, in which reference TRBV7-2 and TRBJ2-1 provide the parts outside the CDR3, is GAGVSQSPSNKVTEKGKDVELRCDPISGHTALYWYRQSLGQGLEFLIYFQGNSAPDKSGLPSDRFSAERTGGSVSTLTIQRTQQEDSAVYLCASSLVATSGGRGNEQFFGPGTRLTVL.

The sample holds many counts of this clonotype. This chain joins TRBV27 and TRBJ1-6; no clear D. The V gene's germline CDR1 is MNHEY and CDR2 SMNVEV (reference sequence). This CDR3 spans 18 amino acids. V lost 2 bases and J 0 bases, leaving 14 bases between the germline ends. CDR3 DNA sequence: TGTGCCAGCAGTTTACGATACCTCCAGAGCTCCTATAATTCACCCCTCCACTTT. Translating gives CASSLRYLQSSYNSPLHF.

There are many counts of this clonotype. The chain combines TRBV19 with TRBJ2-5; D may correspond to TRBD1 or TRBD2 (5 bases each). V shed 6 bases and J shed 4 bases, with 15 bases lying between them. CDR3 length: 14 amino acids. Per the germline V gene, CDR1 is LNHDA and CDR2 is SQIVND (reference sequence). CDR3 sequence reads: CASRDTARGETQYF. The CDR3 DNA sequence: TGTGCCAGTAGAGATACCGCGAGGGGAGAGACCCAGTACTTC.

For the CDR3, the DNA is TGTGCCAGCAGTTTTGGCGGCGGCACTGAAGCTTTCTTT. Translated: CASSFGGGTEAFF. J is TRBJ1-1 and V is TRBV12-3 or TRBV12-4; D is undetermined. The germline V and J ends were trimmed by 3 bases and 4 bases, with 9 bases remaining between them. The CDR3 loop spans 13 amino acids.

The chain combines TRBV20-1 with TRBJ2-7; the match to TRBD1 covers 11 bases. Germline V CDR1 and CDR2: DFQATT, SNEGSKA (reference sequence). J gave up 4 bases and V 6 bases, and 8 bases lay outside the gene matches. This CDR3 region has 14 residues. CDR3 in DNA: TGCAGTGCAAGCGGACAGGGGGCAGGTTACGAGCAGTACTTC. As protein: CSASGQGAGYEQYF.